The TCR beta chain described here comes from a study of post-analysis software for immune sequencing data. Background on the study: Secondary progressive, relapsing-remitting and progressive-relapsing multiple sclerosis were among the included disease courses.

Overall study findings and caveats: By F measure, samples from a shared preparation batch strongly co-clustered. About 5 TRBV segments (TRBV5-6, TRBV5-1 and TRBV20-1 among them) occurred more frequently in patients than in controls. For normalized Chao1 diversity, multiple sclerosis patients scored significantly lower than controls did.

V trimming: 3 bases; J trimming: 11 bases; junction bases outside the gene matches: 9. The CDR3 runs 13 residues. Incorporated into the TCR beta cDNA libraries were unique molecular identifiers, which served to reduce PCR and sequencing biases. A population of 1 to 10 million T cells gave rise to roughly 0.5 million cDNA molecules. MiXCR, run by TCRdb on the PCR reads, gives a single entry per CDR3 protein. The repertoire holds approximately 660,000 distinct CDR3 sequences, with 59% as singletons. Of note for this clonotype: What it recognizes is unknown.

The receptor comes from a girl aged 2-15 years with multiple sclerosis. This chain links TRBV12-3 or TRBV12-4 with TRBJ2-5; 7 nucleotides line up with TRBD2. The sample consisted of blood. Here the CDR3 DNA reads TGTGCCAGCAGTTTTAGGACTAGTAGTGAGCAGTACTTC. This sequence encodes CASSFRTSSEQYF.